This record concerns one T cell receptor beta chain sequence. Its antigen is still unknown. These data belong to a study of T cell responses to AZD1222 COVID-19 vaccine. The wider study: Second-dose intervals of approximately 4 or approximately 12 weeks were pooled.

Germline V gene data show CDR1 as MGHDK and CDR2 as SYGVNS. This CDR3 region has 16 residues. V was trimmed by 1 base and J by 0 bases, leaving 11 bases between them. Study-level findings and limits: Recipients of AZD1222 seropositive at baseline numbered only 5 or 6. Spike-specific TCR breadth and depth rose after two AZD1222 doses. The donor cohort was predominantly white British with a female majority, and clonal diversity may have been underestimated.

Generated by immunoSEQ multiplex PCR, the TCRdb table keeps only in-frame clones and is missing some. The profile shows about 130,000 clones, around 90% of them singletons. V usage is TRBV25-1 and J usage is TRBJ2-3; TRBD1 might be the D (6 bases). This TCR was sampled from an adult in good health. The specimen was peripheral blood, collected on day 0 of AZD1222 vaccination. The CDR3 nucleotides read TGTGCCAGCAGTGAATCGGACAGTTTGAGCACAGATACGCAGTATTTT. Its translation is CASSESDSLSTDTQYF.